These 21 T cell receptor beta chains were sequenced from one sample in a study of cytomegalovirus exposure and HLA in healthy donors. This PCR relied on a set of 60 Vbeta primers and 13 Jbeta primers. This table comes from immunoSEQ multiplex PCR, and its TCRdb copy is limited to in-frame clones, with some not included. The listing records fewer than 45,000 clones. Sequencing was done on a sample of PBMCs. The receptors derive from a woman in her thirties in good health and CMV-seronegative.

The chain employs TRBV2 and TRBJ1-1; the D gene is possibly TRBD1 (5 bases). V gave up 4 bases and J gave up 7 bases, with 13 bases separating them. Germline lookup yields CDR1 SNHLY and CDR2 FYNNEI. The CDR3 is 13 residues long. The CDR3 spells CASSVGRAGEAFF. CDR3 nucleotides: TGTGCCAGCAGTGTGGGCAGGGCCGGTGAAGCTTTCTTT.

The rearrangement uses TRBV30 and TRBJ1-2; D is uncertain. This CDR3 is 13 amino acids long. The V end was cut by 2 bases, the J end by 8 bases, with 15 bases between. CDR1 and CDR2 from the germline V gene are GTSNPN and SVGIG (reference sequence). The CDR3 here is CAWSHPRGGGYTF. The CDR3 DNA reads TGTGCCTGGAGTCACCCACGAGGAGGGGGCTACACCTTC.

The chain recombines TRBV4-1 with TRBJ1-5, with D possibly matching TRBD1 (5 bases). The CDR3 length is 14 residues. Trimming pared 0 bases from V and 5 bases from J, leaving 8 bases between. Germline V lookup: CDR1 MGHRA, CDR2 YSYEKL. CDR3 in amino acids: CASSQEGRDQPQHF. The CDR3 DNA is TGCGCCAGCAGCCAAGAAGGCAGGGATCAGCCCCAGCATTTT.

This chain connects TRBV29-1 to TRBJ2-7, with TRBD2 matching 10 bases. The CDR3 extends over 13 amino acids. Trimming took 3 bases from V and 3 from J; bases not matched to a gene: 2. CDR1 SQVTM and CDR2 ANQGSEA come from the germline V gene. CDR3 region: CSVDGTSDYEQYF. CDR3 DNA: TGCAGCGTTGATGGGACTAGCGACTACGAGCAGTACTTC.

This chain links TRBV20-1 with TRBJ2-5; D possibly corresponds to TRBD2 (6 bases). Germline assignment: CDR1 DFQATT and CDR2 SNEGSKA (reference sequence). V was clipped by 7 bases and J by 4 bases, with 7 bases between them. CDR3 length equals 10 residues. CDR3 amino acids: CSVSGETQYF. As DNA, the CDR3 is TGCAGTGTTAGCGGAGAGACCCAGTACTTC.

The CDR3 DNA sequence: TGTGCCAGCAGCTTAGCGTCGCTAGCGGGCACAGATACGCAGTATTTT. The encoded protein is CASSLASLAGTDTQYF. The chain combines TRBV7-2 with TRBJ2-3; 7 positions agree with TRBD2. This CDR3 comprises 16 residues. The junction had 4 bases not matched to a gene; V was cut back by 0 bases and J by 1 base. CDR1 is SGHTA and CDR2 is FQGNSA in the germline V gene. Full variable domain (remainder filled in from reference TRBV7-2 and TRBJ2-3): GAGVSQSPSNKVTEKGKDVELRCDPISGHTALYWYRQSLGQGLEFLIYFQGNSAPDKSGLPSDRFSAERTGGSVSTLTIQRTQQEDSAVYLCASSLASLAGTDTQYFGPGTRLTVL.

This chain joins TRBV19 and TRBJ1-1; weak D call: TRBD1 (5 bases). CDR3 length: 14 residues. The V end was cut by 9 bases, the J end by 0 bases, with 14 bases between. The germline V gene has CDR1 LNHDA and CDR2 SQIVND (reference sequence). Here the CDR3 DNA reads TGTGCCAGCCAGACGGGGGGGATGAACACTGAAGCTTTCTTT. As protein: CASQTGGMNTEAFF. The whole variable domain, filled in from reference TRBV19 and TRBJ1-1, reads DGGITQSPKYLFRKEGQNVTLSCEQNLNHDAMYWYRQDPGQGLRLIYYSQIVNDFQKGDIAEGYSVSREKKESFPLTVTSAQKNPTAFYLCASQTGGMNTEAFFGQGTRLTVV.

The CDR3 DNA reads as TGTGCCTGGAGTGTATCTAACACCGGGGAGCTGTTTTTT. This codes for CAWSVSNTGELFF. The V gene is TRBV30, the J gene TRBJ2-2; D gene unclear. Germline values: CDR1 GTSNPN, CDR2 SVGIG (reference sequence). The CDR3 contains 13 residues. Trimming took off 0 bases at V and 2 bases at J, with 4 bases between the two ends.

Worth noting for this clone: At one of its ends the junction is not consistent with the germline gene, which may arise from a read error. The V gene is TRBV6-1, the J gene TRBJ2-1; 10 bases fit TRBD1. The length of the CDR3 is 14 residues. From germline, CDR1 is MNHNS and CDR2 SASEGT. CDR3 sequence: CASKTGGVYTEQFF. The DNA of the CDR3 is TGTGCCAGCAAGACAGGGGGCGTCTACACTGAGCAGTTCTTC.

The J gene is TRBJ1-1, the V gene TRBV11-2; TRBD1 might be the D (5 bases). The V gene lost 1 base and the J gene lost 0 bases, with 9 bases spanning the gap. The germline V gene has CDR1 SGHAT and CDR2 FQNNGV. The CDR3 has 15 amino acids. The CDR3 reads CASSLVRGVNTEAFF. The CDR3 DNA follows: TGTGCCAGCAGCTTAGTCCGGGGGGTGAACACTGAAGCTTTCTTT.

The chain uses TRBV6-5 and TRBJ1-1, with 8 bases fitting TRBD1. The CDR3 loop spans 15 amino acids. V shed 6 bases and J 6 bases; nucleotides not matched to a gene: 12. CDR1 MNHEY and CDR2 SVGAGI come from the germline V gene. This chain's CDR3 is CASRVTGGRMAEAFF. CDR3 in DNA: TGTGCCAGCAGGGTTACAGGGGGAAGGATGGCTGAAGCTTTCTTT.

The chain links TRBV4-2 to TRBJ1-4; 7 nucleotides agree with TRBD1. This CDR3 is 19 amino acids long. V gave up 1 base and J gave up 0 bases; unmatched junction bases: 11. Germline CDR1 and CDR2: LGHNA and YNFKEQ. The CDR3 reads CASSQAKGARTTTNEKLFF. The CDR3 DNA follows: TGTGCCAGCAGCCAAGCGAAGGGGGCGCGAACAACAACTAATGAAAAACTGTTTTTT.

J is TRBJ2-1 and V is TRBV6-5; 8 bases fit TRBD1. Germline V gene data show CDR1 as MNHEY and CDR2 as SVGAGI. The trim removed 0 bases at V and 7 bases at J, leaving 8 bases unmatched. CDR3 length: 16 residues. DNA of the CDR3: TGTGCCAGCAGTTACTCCGGACAGGGAATATCAAATGAGCAGTTCTTC. Protein product: CASSYSGQGISNEQFF.

The chain joins TRBV6-1 to TRBJ2-3; TRBD1 matches at 8 bases. Germline CDR1 reads MNHNS; CDR2 reads SASEGT. The CDR3 covers 18 residues. Unmatched junction bases numbered 10, after V lost 2 bases and J lost 0 bases. Here the CDR3 DNA reads TGTGCCAGCAGTGAAAGGACGACAGGGGCAACTAGCACAGATACGCAGTATTTT. This sequence encodes CASSERTTGATSTDTQYF.

This rearrangement joins TRBV23-1 to TRBJ2-7; D possibly corresponds to TRBD2 (7 bases). TRBV23-1 is an ORF for which the function is uncertain. Deletions cut 5 bases from V and 3 bases from J, with 14 bases between. The CDR3 spans 14 residues. CDR3 residues: CASSSGTKGYEQYF. In DNA form, the CDR3 reads TGCGCCAGCAGTAGCGGGACAAAAGGCTACGAGCAGTACTTC.

This rearrangement joins TRBV4-1 to TRBJ2-7; the match to TRBD2 covers 8 bases. Germline assignment: CDR1 MGHRA and CDR2 YSYEKL. With 1 base clipped from V and 0 bases from J, the junction kept 5 bases outside the gene matches. The length of the CDR3 is 16 residues. The CDR3 sequence: CASSQVAGYSSYEQYF. In DNA, the CDR3 is TGCGCCAGCAGCCAAGTAGCGGGGTATAGCTCCTACGAGCAGTACTTC.

On this clone itself: This same CDR3 is encoded by further DNA sequences in the sample. The V call is TRBV5-1, the J call TRBJ1-1; D not resolved. V was shortened by 5 bases and J by 0 bases, with 8 bases between the two germline ends. CDR3 length: 13 residues. Germline V CDR1 and CDR2: SGHRS, YFSETQ. This CDR3 is CASSSGVNTEAFF. The CDR3 coding sequence is TGCGCCAGCAGTTCCGGGGTGAACACTGAAGCTTTCTTT.

This chain uses TRBV5-1 with TRBJ1-1; D remains ambiguous. Between the trimmed V and J ends, which lost 5 bases and 4 bases, there was a span of 12 bases. CDR3 length equals 13 residues. Germline CDR1 and CDR2: SGHRS and YFSETQ. The CDR3 coding sequence is TGCGCCAGCAGTTGGGTCCCAGGCACTGAAGCTTTCTTT. It is translated as CASSWVPGTEAFF.

The genes are TRBV5-6 and TRBJ2-7, with 8 bases matching TRBD2. Looked up from germline, CDR1 is SGHDT and CDR2 is YYEEEE. The V gene end was trimmed by 4 bases and the J gene end by 0 bases; junction bases not matched to a gene: 9. This CDR3 has 16 amino acids. CDR3 in amino acids: CASSMSSSGASYEQYF. The CDR3 DNA reads TGTGCCAGCAGCATGTCTAGTAGCGGGGCCTCCTACGAGCAGTACTTC.

This rearrangement joins TRBV28 to TRBJ2-7; tentatively, D is TRBD2 (6 bases). The germline CDR1 and CDR2 sequences are MDHEN and SYDVKM. Trimming removed 2 bases at V and 4 bases at J, with 18 bases between. This CDR3 is built from 16 residues. The CDR3 DNA reads TGTGCCAGCAGTTTAGCGGGATTCGGTACTCATTACGAGCAGTACTTC. Translated: CASSLAGFGTHYEQYF.

The gene calls are TRBV28 and TRBJ2-7, with D hard to call. The CDR3 is made up of 15 amino acids. The V end was cut by 7 bases, the J end by 6 bases, with 22 bases between. Germline-derived CDR1 and CDR2 are MDHEN and SYDVKM. CDR3 in amino acids: CASIRRGQLRREQYF. Here the CDR3 DNA reads TGTGCCAGCATCAGAAGAGGCCAGCTAAGACGCGAGCAGTACTTC.